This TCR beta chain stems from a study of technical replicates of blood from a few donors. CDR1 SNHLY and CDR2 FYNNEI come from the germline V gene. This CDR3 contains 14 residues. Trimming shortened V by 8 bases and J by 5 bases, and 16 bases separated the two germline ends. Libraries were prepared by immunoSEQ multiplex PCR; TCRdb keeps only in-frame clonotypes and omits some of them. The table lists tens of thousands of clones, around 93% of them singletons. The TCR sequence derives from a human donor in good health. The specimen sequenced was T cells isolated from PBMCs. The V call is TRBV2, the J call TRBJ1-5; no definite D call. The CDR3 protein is CASQLTPPYQPQHF. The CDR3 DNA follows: TGTGCCAGCCAGCTGACTCCCCCTTATCAGCCCCAGCATTTT.